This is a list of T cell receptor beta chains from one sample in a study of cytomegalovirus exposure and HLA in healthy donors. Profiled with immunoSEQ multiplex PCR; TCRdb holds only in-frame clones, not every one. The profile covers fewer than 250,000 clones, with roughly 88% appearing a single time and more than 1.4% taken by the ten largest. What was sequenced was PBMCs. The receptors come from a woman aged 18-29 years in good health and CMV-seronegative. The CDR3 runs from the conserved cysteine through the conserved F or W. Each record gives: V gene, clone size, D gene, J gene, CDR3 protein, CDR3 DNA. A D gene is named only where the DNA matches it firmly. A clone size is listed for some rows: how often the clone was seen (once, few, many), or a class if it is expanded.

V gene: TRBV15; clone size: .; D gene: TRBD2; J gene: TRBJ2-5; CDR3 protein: CATSRGGLADPRGTQYF; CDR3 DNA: TGTGCCACCAGCAGAGGAGGCCTAGCGGATCCTAGGGGGACCCAGTACTTC
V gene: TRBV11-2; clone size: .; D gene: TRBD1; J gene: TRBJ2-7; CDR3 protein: CASSIAGDSSYEQYF; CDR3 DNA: TGTGCCAGCAGCATCGCCGGGGACAGCAGCTACGAGCAGTACTTC
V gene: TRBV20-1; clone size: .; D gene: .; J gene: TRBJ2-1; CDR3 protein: CSARDPGWQFF; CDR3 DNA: TGCAGTGCTAGAGATCCCGGTTGGCAGTTCTTC
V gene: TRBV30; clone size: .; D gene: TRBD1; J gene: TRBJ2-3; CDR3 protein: CAWSEGQGALIDTQYF; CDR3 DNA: TGTGCCTGGAGTGAGGGACAGGGGGCGTTAATAGATACGCAGTATTTT
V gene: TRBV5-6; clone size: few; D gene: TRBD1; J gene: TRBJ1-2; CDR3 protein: CASSRGANYGYTF; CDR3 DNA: TGTGCCAGTTCCAGGGGGGCTAACTATGGCTACACCTTC
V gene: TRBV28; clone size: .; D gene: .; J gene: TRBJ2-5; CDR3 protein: CASSPLWETQYF; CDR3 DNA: TGTGCCAGCAGCCCACTGTGGGAGACCCAGTACTTC
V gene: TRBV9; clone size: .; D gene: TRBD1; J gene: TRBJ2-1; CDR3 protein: CASSAQNRGPRAGQFF; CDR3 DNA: TGTGCCAGCAGCGCCCAGAACAGGGGGCCGCGGGCAGGCCAGTTCTTC
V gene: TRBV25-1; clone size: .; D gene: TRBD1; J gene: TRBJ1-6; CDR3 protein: CASSDTGQYNSPLHF; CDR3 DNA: TGTGCCAGCAGTGATACGGGACAGTATAATTCACCCCTCCACTTT
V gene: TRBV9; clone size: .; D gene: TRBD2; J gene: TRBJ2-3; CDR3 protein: CASSEHGLAGGFTDTQYF; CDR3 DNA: TGTGCCAGCAGCGAGCACGGGCTAGCGGGGGGGTTCACAGATACGCAGTATTTT
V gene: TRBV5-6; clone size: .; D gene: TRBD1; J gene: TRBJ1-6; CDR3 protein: CASSGGTGNSPLHF; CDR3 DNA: TGTGCCAGCAGCGGGGGGACAGGCAATTCACCCCTCCACTTT
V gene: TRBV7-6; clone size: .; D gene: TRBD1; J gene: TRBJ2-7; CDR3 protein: CASSSMTGGTYEQYF; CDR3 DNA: TGTGCCAGCAGCTCCATGACAGGGGGCACCTACGAGCAGTACTTC
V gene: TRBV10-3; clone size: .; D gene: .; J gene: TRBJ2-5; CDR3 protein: CAISEYQGSEETQYF; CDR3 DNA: TGTGCCATCAGTGAGTACCAGGGGTCCGAAGAGACCCAGTACTTC
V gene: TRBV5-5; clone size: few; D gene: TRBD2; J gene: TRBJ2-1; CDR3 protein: CASSFLTSGKGVSYNEQFF; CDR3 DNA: TGTGCCAGCAGCTTTCTGACTAGCGGGAAGGGGGTCTCCTACAATGAGCAGTTCTTC
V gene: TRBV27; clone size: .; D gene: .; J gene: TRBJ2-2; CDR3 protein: CASSYLAGTGELFF; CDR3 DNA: TGTGCCAGCAGTTACCTAGCTGGCACCGGGGAGCTGTTTTTT
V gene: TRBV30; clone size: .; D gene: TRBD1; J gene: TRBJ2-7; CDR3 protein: CAWDRQGRYEQYF; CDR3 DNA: TGTGCCTGGGATAGACAGGGGCGCTACGAGCAGTACTTC
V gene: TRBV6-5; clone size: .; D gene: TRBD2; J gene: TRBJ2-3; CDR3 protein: CASSSTSGGTDTQYF; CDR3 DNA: TGTGCCAGCAGTTCGACTAGCGGGGGGACAGATACGCAGTATTTT
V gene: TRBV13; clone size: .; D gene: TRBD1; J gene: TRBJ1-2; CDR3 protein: CASSLQEDRASKVGYTF; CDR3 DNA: TGTGCCAGCAGCTTACAAGAGGACAGGGCCTCGAAGGTTGGCTACACCTTC
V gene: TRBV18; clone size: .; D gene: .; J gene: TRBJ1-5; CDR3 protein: CASSPGGGGNQPQHF; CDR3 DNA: TGTGCCAGCTCACCTGGGGGGGGAGGCAATCAGCCCCAGCATTTT
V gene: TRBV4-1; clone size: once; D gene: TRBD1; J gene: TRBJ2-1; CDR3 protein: CASSQEYGTDYSYNEQFF; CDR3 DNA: TGCGCCAGCAGCCAGGAGTACGGGACAGACTACTCCTACAATGAGCAGTTCTTC
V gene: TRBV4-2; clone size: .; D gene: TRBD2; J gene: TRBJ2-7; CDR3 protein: CASSQAGLAGEQYF; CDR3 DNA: TGTGCCAGCAGCCAAGCGGGGCTAGCGGGGGAGCAGTACTTC
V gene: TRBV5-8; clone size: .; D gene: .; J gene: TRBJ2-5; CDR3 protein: CASSFRIETQYF; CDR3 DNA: TGTGCCAGCAGCTTCAGGATAGAGACCCAGTACTTC
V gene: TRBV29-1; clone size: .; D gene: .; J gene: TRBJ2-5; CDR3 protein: CSVGPGLLQYF; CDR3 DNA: TGCAGCGTAGGCCCGGGACTTTTGCAGTACTTC
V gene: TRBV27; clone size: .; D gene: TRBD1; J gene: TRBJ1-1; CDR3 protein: CASRGPTGILSRAFF; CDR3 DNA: TGTGCCAGCAGGGGTCCGACAGGGATATTGAGTAGGGCTTTCTTT
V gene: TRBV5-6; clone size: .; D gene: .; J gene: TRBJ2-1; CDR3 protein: CASSLGQVSFSYNEQFF; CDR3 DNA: TGTGCCAGCAGCTTGGGCCAGGTATCCTTCTCCTACAATGAGCAGTTCTTC
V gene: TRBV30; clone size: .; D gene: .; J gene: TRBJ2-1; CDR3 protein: CAWSGGVIAGNEQFF; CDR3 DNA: TGTGCCTGGAGCGGAGGGGTAATAGCTGGAAATGAGCAGTTCTTC
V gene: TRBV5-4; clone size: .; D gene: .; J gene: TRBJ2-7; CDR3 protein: CASSPDRKSSYEQYF; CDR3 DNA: TGTGCCAGCAGCCCTGACAGGAAAAGCTCCTACGAGCAGTACTTC
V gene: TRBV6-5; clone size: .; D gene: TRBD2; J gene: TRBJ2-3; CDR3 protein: CASVSGGGTDTQYF; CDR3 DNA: TGTGCCAGCGTTAGCGGGGGGGGGACAGATACGCAGTATTTT
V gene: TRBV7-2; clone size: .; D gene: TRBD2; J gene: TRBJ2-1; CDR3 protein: CASSLLGTSGYNEQFF; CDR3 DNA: TGTGCCAGCAGCTTACTGGGGACTAGCGGCTACAATGAGCAGTTCTTC
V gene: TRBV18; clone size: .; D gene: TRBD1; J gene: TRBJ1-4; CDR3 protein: CASSPPMQGVEKLFF; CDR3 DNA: TGTGCCAGCTCACCACCAATGCAGGGGGTCGAAAAACTGTTTTTT
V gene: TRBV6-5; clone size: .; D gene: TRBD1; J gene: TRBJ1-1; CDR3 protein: CASSYGGTGDTEAFF; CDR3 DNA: TGTGCCAGCAGTTACGGTGGGACAGGGGACACTGAAGCTTTCTTT
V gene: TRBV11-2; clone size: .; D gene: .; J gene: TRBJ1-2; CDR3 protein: CASSSQGSHYGYTF; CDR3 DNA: TGTGCCAGCAGCTCTCAGGGGTCCCACTATGGCTACACCTTC
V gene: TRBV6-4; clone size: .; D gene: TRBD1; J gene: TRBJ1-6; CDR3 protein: CASSGTGDGNSPLHF; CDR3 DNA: TGTGCCAGCAGTGGGACAGGGGACGGTAATTCACCCCTCCACTTT
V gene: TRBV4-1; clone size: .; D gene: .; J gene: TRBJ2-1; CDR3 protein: CASSQAPLGGPYNEQFF; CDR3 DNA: TGCGCCAGCAGCCAAGCGCCCCTGGGAGGCCCCTACAATGAGCAGTTCTTC